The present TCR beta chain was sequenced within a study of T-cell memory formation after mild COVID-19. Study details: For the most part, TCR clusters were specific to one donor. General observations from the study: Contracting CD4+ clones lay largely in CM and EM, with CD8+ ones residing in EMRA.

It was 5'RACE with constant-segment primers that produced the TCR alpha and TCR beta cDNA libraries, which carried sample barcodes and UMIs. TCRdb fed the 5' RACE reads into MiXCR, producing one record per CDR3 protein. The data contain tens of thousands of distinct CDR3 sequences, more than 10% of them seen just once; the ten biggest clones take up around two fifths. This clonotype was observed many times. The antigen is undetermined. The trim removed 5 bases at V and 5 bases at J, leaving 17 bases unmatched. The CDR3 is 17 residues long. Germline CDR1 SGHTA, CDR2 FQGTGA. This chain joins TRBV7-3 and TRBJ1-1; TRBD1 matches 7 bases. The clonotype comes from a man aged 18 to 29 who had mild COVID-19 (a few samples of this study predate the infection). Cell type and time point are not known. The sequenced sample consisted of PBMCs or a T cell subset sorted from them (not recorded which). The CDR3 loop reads CASSQPEGTAQGTEAFF. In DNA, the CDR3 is TGTGCCAGCAGCCAACCCGAAGGGACAGCCCAGGGTACTGAAGCTTTCTTT.